The 25 T cell receptor beta chains presented below share a single source sample, sequenced in a study of T cells in Graves' hyperthyroidism and ophthalmopathy. Amplified TCR beta CDR3 regions came from RNA transcripts. First-round RT-PCR of the TCR CDR3 relied on the HTBI primer set. TCRdb re-called the multiplex PCR reads with MiXCR, one entry per CDR3 protein. The sample gives around 520,000 distinct CDR3 sequences, around 15% of which show up once; roughly 17% is in the top ten. The sequenced sample was blood. These receptors were collected from a woman aged 18-29 years with Graves' hyperthyroidism.

The chain combines TRBV11-2 with TRBJ2-3, with D perhaps TRBD2 (5 bases). V shed 3 bases and J shed 0 bases, with 16 bases lying between them. This CDR3 comprises 17 residues. Germline CDR1 and CDR2: SGHAT and FQNNGV. As DNA, the CDR3 is TGTGCCAGCAGCTTTGCCTACCGGCGGGCTAGCACAGATACGCAGTATTTT. Its translation: CASSFAYRRASTDTQYF.

This clonotype was detected many times. The V gene is TRBV6-1, the J gene TRBJ2-7; 13 bases are a match to TRBD2. The germline V gene encodes CDR1 MNHNS and CDR2 SASEGT. Trimming removed 7 bases from V and 3 bases from J; junction bases left unmatched: 9. The CDR3 consists of 16 residues. The CDR3, as DNA: TGTGCCAGCACCGCCGGGACTAGCGGGATAGTCTACGAGCAGTACTTC. This translates into CASTAGTSGIVYEQYF.

This clonotype was detected a few times. The chain has TRBV5-1 and TRBJ2-7; TRBD1 might be the D (5 bases). Germline assignment: CDR1 SGHRS and CDR2 YFSETQ. Trimming removed 0 bases at V and 4 bases at J, with 11 bases between. This CDR3 is 14 amino acids long. The CDR3 nucleotides are TGCGCCAGCAGCTTGGCCGTTGGGGCTTACGAGCAGTACGTC. Translated: CASSLAVGAYEQYV.

This clonotype showed up many times. The chain joins TRBV9 to TRBJ2-1; 8 bases agree with TRBD2. V lost 0 bases to trimming and J lost 3 bases; unmatched junction nucleotides: 5. There are 16 residues in the CDR3. Per germline, CDR1 SGDLS and CDR2 YYNGEE. The CDR3 nucleotides read TGTGCCAGCAGCGTAGGGGCTAGCGGGCGCTACAATGAGCAGTTCTTC. Residues: CASSVGASGRYNEQFF.

This clonotype was seen many times. The chain uses TRBV12-3 or TRBV12-4 and TRBJ2-1; no clear D gene. The CDR3 runs to 12 residues. V lost 7 bases to trimming and J lost 12 bases, with 16 bases between them. Here the CDR3 reads CASTESPAAQFF. In DNA, the CDR3 is TGTGCCAGCACTGAATCTCCAGCAGCGCAGTTCTTC.

Concerning this clonotype: One end of the junction varies from germline; a read error may be responsible. The chain uses TRBV5-1 and TRBJ1-1; 8 nucleotides line up with TRBD1. The CDR3 sequence is 14 residues long. The V gene's germline CDR1 is SGHRS and CDR2 YFSETQ. In DNA form, the CDR3 reads TGTGCCAGCAGCCCCTGGACAGGGCGGACTGAAGCTTTCTTT. Encoded protein: CASSPWTGRTEAFF.

This clonotype was picked up many times. The rearrangement uses TRBV11-2 and TRBJ1-1; no clear D. CDR1 is SGHAT and CDR2 is FQNNGV in the germline V gene. The ends were cut back, 2 bases at V and 2 bases at J, with 21 bases in the middle. The CDR3 sequence is 18 residues long. The CDR3 loop reads CASSLIRTGRKPNTEAFF. CDR3 nucleotides: TGTGCCAGCAGCTTAATCCGAACGGGTCGGAAGCCAAACACTGAAGCTTTCTTT.

Many counts were recorded for this clonotype. V and J are TRBV7-9 and TRBJ2-1; D is possibly TRBD1 (7 bases). Germline assignment: CDR1 SEHNR and CDR2 FQNEAQ (reference sequence). V lost 5 bases and J 9 bases, leaving 17 bases between the germline ends. CDR3 length: 14 residues. The CDR3 spells CASSPRTGGAEQFF. CDR3 nucleotides: TGTGCCAGCAGCCCTAGGACAGGAGGGGCTGAGCAGTTCTTC. The variable domain in full, with the rest retrieved from reference TRBV7-9 and TRBJ2-1, is DTGVSQNPRHKITKRGQNVTFRCDPISEHNRLYWYRQTLGQGPEFLTYFQNEAQLEKSRLLSDRFSAERPKGSFSTLEIQRTEQGDSAMYLCASSPRTGGAEQFFGPGTRLTVL.

This clonotype appeared many times. The genes are TRBV10-1 and TRBJ2-3, with 7 bases that match TRBD2. This CDR3 is built from 15 residues. After removal of 2 bases from V and 6 bases from J, the junction contained 8 bases not matched to a gene. CDR1 is WNHNN, CDR2 SYGVQD, per germline (reference sequence). CDR3 region: CASSESLAGLDTQYF. The CDR3, as DNA: TGCGCCAGCAGTGAGAGCTTAGCGGGCCTGGATACGCAGTATTTT.

This clonotype was detected a few times. The V call is TRBV12-5, the J call TRBJ1-1; D is uncertain. The germline CDR1 and CDR2 sequences are LGHNT and FRNRAP. Trimming shortened V by 7 bases and J by 1 base, and 13 bases separated the two germline ends. The CDR3 totals 14 residues. CDR3 amino acids: CASVPPGQNTEAFF. The CDR3 nucleotides read TGTGCTAGTGTCCCGCCAGGCCAGAACACTGAAGCTTTCTTT.

This clonotype was detected many times. The chain's CDR3 is CASSHPRTGSLEQYV. DNA of the CDR3: TGTGCCAGCAGCCACCCCAGGACAGGGAGTTTGGAGCAGTACGTC. The V and J genes are TRBV11-1 and TRBJ2-7; 8 nucleotides line up with TRBD1. The CDR3 consists of 15 residues. Trimming took 5 bases from V and 7 from J; bases not matched to a gene: 13. The germline CDR1 and CDR2 sequences are SGHAT and FQDESV (reference sequence).

This clonotype was counted many times. The rearrangement uses TRBV7-9 and TRBJ1-5, with D unclear. V dropped 2 bases and J dropped 4 bases, with 9 bases sitting between them. This CDR3 region has 14 residues. Germline CDR1 SEHNR, CDR2 FQNEAQ (reference sequence). CDR3 in amino acids: CASSLSGLNQPQHF. The CDR3 DNA is TGTGCCAGCAGCTTAAGCGGATTAAATCAGCCCCAGCATTTT.

The rearrangement joins TRBV6-1 to TRBJ2-7, with a tentative D call TRBD2 (5 bases). The CDR3 loop spans 14 amino acids. Germline V gene lookup returns CDR1 MNHNS and CDR2 SASEGT. V dropped 5 bases and J dropped 2 bases, with 13 bases sitting between them. The DNA for the CDR3 is TGTGCCAGCAGTAGGAGGTATAGGGCCTACGAGCAGTACTTC. Translation gives CASSRRYRAYEQYF.

This clonotype was seen ten or more times. DNA for the CDR3: TGTGCCAGCAGTTACCGGGAGGGTTATCAGCCCCAGCATTTT. As protein: CASSYREGYQPQHF. The chain joins TRBV6-5 to TRBJ1-5; no clear D. V was shortened by 2 bases and J by 5 bases, with 10 bases between the two germline ends. This CDR3 is built from 14 residues. In germline, CDR1 is MNHEY, CDR2 SVGAGI.

This clonotype was found many times. The V gene is TRBV19, the J gene TRBJ2-1; 8 bases are a match to TRBD2. The length of the CDR3 is 15 residues. Germline V lookup: CDR1 LNHDA, CDR2 SQIVND (reference sequence). Losses at the gene ends were 8 bases for V and 1 base for J; bases not matched to a gene: 7. This CDR3 reads CASPELAASYNEQFF. The DNA of the CDR3 is TGTGCCAGTCCGGAACTAGCGGCTTCCTACAATGAGCAGTTCTTC. Complete variable domain (other parts from reference TRBV19 and TRBJ2-1): DGGITQSPKYLFRKEGQNVTLSCEQNLNHDAMYWYRQDPGQGLRLIYYSQIVNDFQKGDIAEGYSVSREKKESFPLTVTSAQKNPTAFYLCASPELAASYNEQFFGPGTRLTVL.

This clonotype was counted only a few times. The rearrangement links TRBV29-1 to TRBJ2-5, with 7 nucleotides matching TRBD1. Looked up from germline, CDR1 is SQVTM and CDR2 is ANQGSEA. The CDR3 totals 14 residues. V shed 6 bases, J shed 2 bases, and the junction held 9 bases outside the gene matches. CDR3 nucleotides: TGCAGCGTGGACCCCGGGACAGTTCAAGAGACCCAGTACTTC. This codes for CSVDPGTVQETQYF.

This clonotype occurred many times. The gene calls are TRBV30 and TRBJ1-2; D possibly corresponds to TRBD1 (6 bases). The CDR3 has 15 amino acids. From germline, CDR1 is GTSNPN and CDR2 SVGIG (reference sequence). Trimming left V 1 base short and J 3 bases short, with 15 bases between. The CDR3 region has the DNA TGTGCCTGGAGTGGGGGGCAGGGAAGAGACTATGGCTACACCTTC. It encodes CAWSGGQGRDYGYTF.

This clonotype was seen at least ten times. V is TRBV18 and J is TRBJ1-2, with TRBD1 as a possible D gene (6 bases). V shed 5 bases and J shed 6 bases, with 13 bases lying between them. The CDR3 has 13 amino acids. Per germline, CDR1 KGHSH and CDR2 LQKENI. In DNA form, the CDR3 reads TGTGCCAGCTCATCAATACAGGGTGATGGCTACACCTTC. Its translation is CASSSIQGDGYTF.

V gene TRBV7-3 combines with J gene TRBJ2-1; 8 bases fit TRBD2. With V trimmed by 1 base and J by 5 bases, 4 bases remained unmatched. Germline lookup yields CDR1 SGHTA and CDR2 FQGTGA. The CDR3 runs to 15 residues. The CDR3 DNA sequence: TGTGCCAGCAGCTTAATGGGACTAGTAAACAATGAGCAGTTCTTC. Translation: CASSLMGLVNNEQFF.

The chain uses TRBV7-6 and TRBJ1-2; possibly TRBD1 for D (6 bases). Germline V gene sequence: CDR1 SGHVS, CDR2 FNYEAQ. This CDR3 is 14 amino acids long. V lost 5 bases and J lost 7, with 17 bases in between. The CDR3 DNA reads TGTGCCAGCAGCACCATCGGGGGGCTGAGTGGCTACACCTTC. It codes for CASSTIGGLSGYTF.

There are many counts of this clonotype. This chain uses TRBV12-3 or TRBV12-4 with TRBJ2-5; 11 positions match TRBD2. The CDR3 runs 13 residues. With 7 bases clipped from V and 7 bases from J, the junction kept 5 bases outside the gene matches. The CDR3 sequence: CASTASGGTTQYF. Here the CDR3 DNA reads TGTGCCAGCACCGCTAGCGGGGGGACGACCCAGTACTTC.

This clonotype was seen many times. The V call is TRBV29-1, the J call TRBJ2-1, with no clear D. The CDR3 spans 14 residues. Germline CDR1 is SQVTM and CDR2 is ANQGSEA. V lost 3 bases to trimming and J lost 0 bases, with 9 bases between them. The DNA of the CDR3 is TGCAGCGTTGATGGGCCCTACTCCTACAATGAGCAGTTCTTC. Amino acids: CSVDGPYSYNEQFF.

Many counts were recorded for this clonotype. V usage is TRBV27 and J usage is TRBJ2-5; no clear D. The length of the CDR3 is 13 residues. CDR1 and CDR2 from the germline V gene are MNHEY and SMNVEV (reference sequence). V lost 1 base and J 6 bases, leaving 9 bases between the germline ends. CDR3 coding DNA: TGTGCCAGCAGTTTATATTGGGGAAAGACCCAGTACTTC. The encoded protein is CASSLYWGKTQYF.

This clonotype occurred a few times. The V gene is TRBV29-1, the J gene TRBJ2-7; D uncertain. The CDR3 is made up of 11 amino acids. Trimming took off 3 bases at V and 3 bases at J, with 6 bases between the two ends. CDR1 and CDR2 (germline): SQVTM, ANQGSEA. The CDR3 reads CSVDSNYEQYF. The CDR3 DNA reads TGCAGCGTTGATTCTAACTACGAGCAGTACTTC.

Many counts were recorded for this clonotype. V usage is TRBV3-1 and J usage is TRBJ2-7, with TRBD2 as a possible D gene (6 bases). The CDR3 extends over 15 amino acids. Trimming took 2 bases from V and 0 from J, leaving 11 bases between them. Per germline, CDR1 LGHDT and CDR2 YNNKEL (reference sequence). CDR3 sequence reads: CASSQSWDFSYEQYF. The CDR3 DNA is TGTGCCAGCAGCCAATCGTGGGACTTCTCCTACGAGCAGTACTTC.